This T cell receptor beta chain came from a study of early T cells in non-severe SARS-CoV-2 infection (dated by TCRdb to the early 2020s). For the wider study: TCR sequencing used bulk RNA from unsorted whole blood, so alpha and beta chains could not be paired. Broader findings and caveats from the paper: VDJdb matching was skewed toward anti-spike CD8 responses and likely underestimated virus-specific expansions, missing private and CD4 specificities.

Libraries were made using 5' RACE. Sequencing used a NextSeq 500. In the TCR library protocol, unique molecular identifiers were attached to individual cDNA molecules to correct for PCR bias and sequencing error. Both TCR alpha and beta chains were sequenced, and tight co-correlation was observed between alpha and beta sequence abundances in each sample. The published analysis was carried out like this. Decombinator V4 was used to perform V gene, J gene and CDR3 annotation of TCR sequences. TCRs were defined as expanded if a significant change between any two time points was detected under a Poisson model with p below 0.0001. Abundances of TCRs were expressed as counts per million after normalisation to the total number of TCRs sequenced in each sample. TRAV1-2 paired with TRAJ12, TRAJ20 or TRAJ33 defined MAIT TCRs, while TRAV10 paired with TRAJ18 defined iNKT TCRs. VDJdb, accessed on 1 November 2021, was searched for TCRs annotated for CMV, EBV and SARS-CoV-2, and TCRs annotated for more than one antigen were excluded. TCRdb handled the public reads itself, with Q25 trimming in fastp and clone calling in MiXCR, and kept productive beta chains. Each CDR3 protein appears once, grouped with its most common genes and DNA. TCRdb's processing, not the authors', yielded these V and J calls. This sample holds 65,000 to 90,000 distinct CDR3 sequences; 12% were observed only once. The ten most abundant clones make up about 4.2% of the sample.

A case-control design nested within a healthcare worker cohort in London, UK, was used, with weekly nasopharyngeal swab PCR tests and blood sampling performed. Healthcare workers were recruited during the week of the UK lockdown, between 23 and 31 March 2020, and followed weekly for up to about 16 weeks. A distance of 9 bases separates the germline ends of V and J, which lose 0 bases and 5 bases respectively. Measured from the cysteine to the phenylalanine, the CDR3 is 14 residues long. Only CDR3 DNA is held: 42 bases, read in frame from base 1. The germline V gene gives CDR1 as SGHRS and CDR2 as YFSETQ. This clonotype was found a few times. Its recognized antigen is unknown. Base-call qualities are not available, and no considerably larger clone is one nucleotide away.

The sample taken for sequencing was whole blood. The source is an adult who was a healthcare worker with PCR-confirmed SARS-CoV-2 infection or an uninfected control (not recorded which). The chain employs TRBV5-1 and TRBJ2-1; the D segment might be TRBD1 or TRBD2, since each matches 5 bases. The bases read TGCGCCAGCAGCTTGGAGGGACCACACAATGAGCAGTTCTTC. Translated, it reads CASSLEGPHNEQFF.